These 32 T cell receptor beta chains share one sample of origin, sequenced in a study of identical twins. TCRdb processed the 5' RACE reads anew with MiXCR; each CDR3 protein has one entry. The repertoire holds approximately 210,000 distinct CDR3 sequences, 15% seen once, with 35% to 50% in the top ten. These data were likewise used in another study, on T cells expressing NK-cell markers.

Specimen: CD8+ T cells sorted from blood. The source is a woman aged 18-35 years in good health.

The chain joins TRBV5-6 to TRBJ2-7; 7 bases line up with TRBD2. V lost 4 bases and J lost 3; bases outside the gene matches: 7. There are 14 residues in the CDR3. CDR1 is SGHDT, CDR2 YYEEEE, per germline. CDR3 loop: CASSPGGLCYEQYF. For the CDR3, the DNA is TGTGCCAGCAGCCCGGGAGGTCTCTGCTACGAGCAGTACTTC.

This clonotype turned up a few times. The gene calls are TRBV7-9 and TRBJ2-5, with D possibly TRBD2 on 6 matching bases. The ends were cut back, 9 bases at V and 1 base at J, with 12 bases in the middle. There are 13 residues in the CDR3. CDR1 and CDR2 from the germline V gene are SEHNR and FQNEAQ (reference sequence). The CDR3 nucleotides are TGTGCCAGTATTACGGGACTCCAAGAGACCCAGTACTTC. This gives the protein CASITGLQETQYF.

The chain uses TRBV7-9 and TRBJ1-3; no firm D call. The CDR3 is 16 residues long. Trimming took off 4 bases at V and 3 bases at J, with 16 bases between the two ends. CDR1 and CDR2 from the germline V gene are SEHNR and FQNEAQ (reference sequence). The CDR3 sequence is CASSSTRNTLGNTIYF. In DNA form, the CDR3 reads TGTGCCAGCAGCTCGACAAGGAACACCCTTGGAAACACCATATATTTT.

There are many counts of this clonotype. V usage is TRBV12-3 or TRBV12-4 and J usage is TRBJ2-7, with no clear D. The V and J ends lost 3 bases and 6 bases respectively, with 6 bases between them. This CDR3 has 11 residues. The CDR3 DNA reads as TGTGCCAGCAGTTTTTTAGGCGAGCAGTACTTC. Protein product: CASSFLGEQYF.

This clonotype was observed a handful of times. The J gene is TRBJ1-2, the V gene TRBV29-1; D unclear. The CDR3 is 14 residues long. Germline V gene data show CDR1 as SQVTM and CDR2 as ANQGSEA. The CDR3 DNA reads TGCAGTGGAGTGGGTTTAAATGCTAACTATGGCTACACCTTC. It specifies CSGVGLNANYGYTF.

CDR3 residues: CASSWSREDEQYF. CDR3 sequence (DNA): TGTGCCAGCAGCTGGTCTCGAGAGGACGAGCAGTACTTC. The chain is built from TRBV7-9 and TRBJ2-7; D remains ambiguous. Germline lookup yields CDR1 SEHNR and CDR2 FQNEAQ (reference sequence). The CDR3 has 13 amino acids. V was clipped by 4 bases and J by 5 bases, with 12 bases between them.

Many counts were recorded for this clonotype. The chain joins TRBV10-1 to TRBJ2-1, with a tentative D call TRBD2 (6 bases). Trimming cost V 5 bases and J 4 bases, with 12 bases left between them. The CDR3 loop spans 14 amino acids. Germline V lookup: CDR1 WNHNN, CDR2 SYGVQD (reference sequence). For the CDR3, the DNA is TGCGCCAGCAGTACTAGCCTTGAGTACAATGAGCAGTTCTTC. It codes for CASSTSLEYNEQFF.

This chain links TRBV20-1 with TRBJ2-5; 15 bases are a match to TRBD2. This CDR3 comprises 17 residues. Losses at the gene ends were 8 bases for V and 5 bases for J; bases not matched to a gene: 15. Germline V CDR1 and CDR2: DFQATT, SNEGSKA (reference sequence). CDR3 sequence reads: CSLPSSGTSGRWETQYF. The CDR3 DNA sequence: TGCAGTCTGCCCTCGAGCGGGACTAGCGGGAGGTGGGAGACCCAGTACTTC.

The rearrangement joins TRBV7-9 to TRBJ2-7, with D perhaps matching TRBD1 (6 bases). The CDR3 contains 14 residues. Trimming took 5 bases from V and 3 from J, leaving 14 bases between them. Germline-derived CDR1 and CDR2 are SEHNR and FQNEAQ (reference sequence). The CDR3 DNA reads TGTGCCAGCAGCCACCGGACAGATTTCTACGAGCAGTACTTC. Protein product: CASSHRTDFYEQYF.

The V and J genes are TRBV7-9 and TRBJ2-7, with D unresolved. CDR1 and CDR2 from the germline V gene are SEHNR and FQNEAQ (reference sequence). V was trimmed by 5 bases and J by 3 bases, leaving 11 bases between them. The CDR3 runs to 13 residues. For the CDR3, the DNA is TGTGCCAGCAGCCTACATCCCGGCTACGAGCAGTACTTC. This translates into CASSLHPGYEQYF.

In its sample, this clonotype is medium-sized. The rearrangement joins TRBV20-1 to TRBJ1-1, with 8 bases fitting TRBD1. The CDR3 has 14 amino acids. Unmatched junction bases numbered 6, after V lost 4 bases and J lost 2 bases. Germline V gene data show CDR1 as DFQATT and CDR2 as SNEGSKA (reference sequence). The CDR3 loop is CSATWTGSNTEAFF. CDR3 in DNA: TGCAGTGCTACCTGGACAGGGAGCAACACTGAAGCTTTCTTT.

The chain employs TRBV4-3 and TRBJ1-2; no clear D. The length of the CDR3 is 15 residues. The germline V gene encodes CDR1 LGHNA and CDR2 YSLEER. The V end was cut by 3 bases, the J end by 4 bases, with 15 bases between. The CDR3 DNA is TGCGCCAGCAGCCAGGGGAGCGTGGAGCCCTATGGCTACACCTTC. The encoded protein is CASSQGSVEPYGYTF.

This clonotype was picked up many times. The gene calls are TRBV20-1 and TRBJ2-1; 10 nucleotides line up with TRBD2. The germline V gene encodes CDR1 DFQATT and CDR2 SNEGSKA (reference sequence). The CDR3 extends over 15 amino acids. Losses at the gene ends were 4 bases for V and 3 bases for J; bases not matched to a gene: 6. CDR3 loop: CSATTRTSGYNEQFF. DNA of the CDR3: TGCAGTGCTACCACCCGGACTAGCGGCTACAATGAGCAGTTCTTC.

This clonotype appeared a few times. The chain employs TRBV4-1 and TRBJ1-1; no clear D gene. V gave up 1 base and J gave up 9 bases, with 6 bases separating them. CDR1 and CDR2 from the germline V gene are MGHRA and YSYEKL. This CDR3 is 11 amino acids long. The CDR3 region is CASSQAAQAFF. The DNA for the CDR3 is TGCGCCAGCAGCCAAGCCGCCCAAGCTTTCTTT.

J is TRBJ2-1 and V is TRBV9; D is perhaps TRBD1 (6 bases). The CDR3 totals 14 residues. Germline lookup yields CDR1 SGDLS and CDR2 YYNGEE. V lost 3 bases to trimming and J lost 8 bases, with 15 bases between them. The CDR3 spells CASSGRTVFHEQFF. CDR3 bases: TGTGCCAGCAGCGGCCGGACAGTTTTCCATGAGCAGTTCTTC.

This chain connects TRBV29-1 to TRBJ2-3, with D uncertain. CDR3 length: 14 residues. From germline, CDR1 is SQVTM and CDR2 ANQGSEA. V was cut by 3 bases and J by 2 bases, with 12 bases left in between. The CDR3, as DNA: TGCAGCGTTGACACTTACAGATTCACAGATACGCAGTATTTT. Its translation is CSVDTYRFTDTQYF.

This clonotype was observed a few times. The chain joins TRBV9 to TRBJ2-1; 7 positions agree with TRBD2. The CDR3 length is 16 residues. With 0 bases clipped from V and 1 base from J, the junction kept 4 bases outside the gene matches. Germline V gives CDR1 SGDLS, CDR2 YYNGEE. As DNA, the CDR3 is TGTGCCAGCAGCGTAGGGGGGGAGGGGTCCTACAATGAGCAGTTCTTC. This encodes CASSVGGEGSYNEQFF.

This clonotype was detected a few times. The CDR3: CASSGGDRRNTEAFF. CDR3 DNA: TGCGCCAGCAGCGGGGGAGACAGGAGGAACACTGAAGCTTTCTTT. The chain is built from TRBV5-1 and TRBJ1-1; D possibly corresponds to TRBD1 (6 bases). The V gene lost 4 bases and the J gene lost 1 base, with 14 bases spanning the gap. The CDR3 is 15 residues long. CDR1 and CDR2 (germline): SGHRS, YFSETQ.

The genes are TRBV7-9 and TRBJ1-1; D is unresolved. The V gene lost 2 bases and the J gene lost 4 bases, with 2 bases spanning the gap. CDR3 length: 11 amino acids. The germline V gene encodes CDR1 SEHNR and CDR2 FQNEAQ (reference sequence). The CDR3 coding sequence is TGTGCCAGCAGCTTAATCACTGAAGCTTTCTTT. This gives the protein CASSLITEAFF. Using reference TRBV7-9 and TRBJ1-1 for the parts outside the CDR3, the full variable domain is DTGVSQNPRHKITKRGQNVTFRCDPISEHNRLYWYRQTLGQGPEFLTYFQNEAQLEKSRLLSDRFSAERPKGSFSTLEIQRTEQGDSAMYLCASSLITEAFFGQGTRLTVV.

A few counts support this clonotype. This chain connects TRBV7-2 to TRBJ2-2; 7 bases match TRBD1. This CDR3 is built from 14 residues. CDR1 and CDR2 (germline): SGHTA, FQGNSA. Unmatched junction bases numbered 5, after V lost 4 bases and J lost 6 bases. CDR3 sequence reads: CASSYDRVAGELFF. The CDR3 nucleotides read TGTGCCAGCAGCTACGACAGGGTCGCCGGGGAGCTGTTTTTT.

This clonotype was seen at least ten times. The chain couples TRBV20-1 to TRBJ2-1, with 10 bases fitting TRBD2. CDR3 length: 15 residues. The germline CDR1 and CDR2 sequences are DFQATT and SNEGSKA (reference sequence). V lost 0 bases to trimming and J lost 4 bases; unmatched junction nucleotides: 3. CDR3 sequence reads: CSARDEREGYNEQFF. The CDR3 coding sequence is TGCAGTGCTAGAGATGAGCGGGAGGGGTACAATGAGCAGTTCTTC.

This chain connects TRBV7-9 to TRBJ2-7; 7 bases match TRBD1. Germline V gene sequence: CDR1 SEHNR, CDR2 FQNEAQ (reference sequence). V lost 3 bases to trimming and J lost 6 bases; unmatched junction nucleotides: 8. This CDR3 has 14 amino acids. This chain's CDR3 is CASSFEGALGEQYF. The CDR3, as DNA: TGTGCCAGCAGCTTTGAGGGGGCGTTGGGCGAGCAGTACTTC.

This clonotype was detected a few times. This chain connects TRBV11-2 to TRBJ2-5; TRBD2 aligns across 7 bases. V trimming: 4 bases; J trimming: 3 bases; junction bases outside the gene matches: 8. Germline lookup yields CDR1 SGHAT and CDR2 FQNNGV. The CDR3 spans 15 residues. In DNA, the CDR3 is TGTGCCAGCAGCTCACTAGCGCTTGGGGAAGAGACCCAGTACTTC. Its translation: CASSSLALGEETQYF.

V is TRBV7-9 and J is TRBJ1-2, with D unresolved. The CDR3 sequence is 13 residues long. The V gene's germline CDR1 is SEHNR and CDR2 FQNEAQ (reference sequence). Deletions cut 8 bases from V and 6 bases from J, with 16 bases between. CDR3 loop: CASPLPNTDGYTF. CDR3 DNA: TGTGCCAGCCCCCTCCCTAATACGGATGGCTACACCTTC.

The V call is TRBV11-2, the J call TRBJ2-7; TRBD2 matches 9 bases. Trimming cost V 4 bases and J 0 bases; bases outside gene matches: 1. In germline, CDR1 is SGHAT, CDR2 FQNNGV. The CDR3 runs 14 residues. The CDR3 loop is CASSSSGTSYEQYF. The CDR3 DNA sequence: TGTGCCAGCAGCTCTAGCGGGACCTCCTACGAGCAGTACTTC.

This clonotype showed up just a few times. The chain links TRBV5-6 to TRBJ2-7; no firm D call. CDR3 length equals 14 residues. Germline V gene data show CDR1 as SGHDT and CDR2 as YYEEEE. V lost 4 bases and J lost 4, with 15 bases in between. The CDR3 loop reads CASSLGASPYEQYF. Written as DNA, the CDR3 is TGTGCCAGCAGCCTAGGCGCGTCACCTTACGAGCAGTACTTC.

The chain employs TRBV10-3 and TRBJ2-2, with TRBD2 as a possible D gene (7 bases). CDR3 length: 17 residues. Germline V gives CDR1 ENHRY, CDR2 SYGVKD. The V end was cut by 3 bases, the J end by 6 bases, with 20 bases between. This CDR3 is CAISDVGGGRSSGELFF. In nucleotides, the CDR3 is TGTGCCATCAGTGATGTAGGGGGGGGCCGGTCGTCCGGGGAGCTGTTTTTT.

This chain connects TRBV9 to TRBJ2-3; D gene uncertain. CDR1 is SGDLS, CDR2 YYNGEE, per germline. CDR3 length: 15 amino acids. V was shortened by 2 bases and J by 6 bases, with 16 bases between the two germline ends. The CDR3 sequence: CASSVVGNPGDTQYF. The CDR3 bases are TGTGCCAGCAGCGTGGTCGGAAACCCTGGGGATACGCAGTATTTT.

This clonotype was observed a handful of times. This sequence joins TRBV7-2 and TRBJ2-5, with a weak D call TRBD2 (5 bases). The germline CDR1 and CDR2 sequences are SGHTA and FQGNSA. V lost 1 base and J 5 bases, leaving 14 bases between the germline ends. The CDR3 is made up of 15 amino acids. The CDR3 nucleotides read TGTGCCAGCAGCTTAGAGGCGAGGGCCGGGGAGACCCAGTACTTC. Translated: CASSLEARAGETQYF.

This clonotype was picked up many times. The genes are TRBV20-1 and TRBJ2-1; the D gene could be TRBD1 or TRBD2 (5 bases each). CDR3 length: 15 amino acids. Trimming removed 0 bases from V and 7 bases from J, with 16 bases in between. Germline V CDR1 and CDR2: DFQATT, SNEGSKA (reference sequence). The CDR3 loop reads CSARDARDLRNEQFF. CDR3 coding DNA: TGCAGTGCTAGAGATGCCCGGGACCTGCGGAATGAGCAGTTCTTC.

The chain is built from TRBV18 and TRBJ2-1; the D is unclear. This CDR3 contains 13 residues. V was trimmed by 2 bases and J by 8 bases, leaving 10 bases between them. The V gene's germline CDR1 is KGHSH and CDR2 LQKENI. CDR3 in amino acids: CASSPLSSHEQFF. CDR3 nucleotides: TGTGCCAGCTCACCATTGTCCTCACATGAGCAGTTCTTC.

This clonotype was detected only a few times. The gene calls are TRBV9 and TRBJ2-5; 7 bases fit TRBD1. The CDR3 loop spans 15 amino acids. The J segment lost 5 bases and the V segment lost 0 bases, leaving 7 bases of the junction unmatched. CDR1 is SGDLS, CDR2 YYNGEE, per germline. The CDR3 sequence: CASSVEGQKGETQYF. The CDR3 region has the DNA TGTGCCAGCAGCGTAGAGGGACAGAAAGGGGAGACCCAGTACTTC.